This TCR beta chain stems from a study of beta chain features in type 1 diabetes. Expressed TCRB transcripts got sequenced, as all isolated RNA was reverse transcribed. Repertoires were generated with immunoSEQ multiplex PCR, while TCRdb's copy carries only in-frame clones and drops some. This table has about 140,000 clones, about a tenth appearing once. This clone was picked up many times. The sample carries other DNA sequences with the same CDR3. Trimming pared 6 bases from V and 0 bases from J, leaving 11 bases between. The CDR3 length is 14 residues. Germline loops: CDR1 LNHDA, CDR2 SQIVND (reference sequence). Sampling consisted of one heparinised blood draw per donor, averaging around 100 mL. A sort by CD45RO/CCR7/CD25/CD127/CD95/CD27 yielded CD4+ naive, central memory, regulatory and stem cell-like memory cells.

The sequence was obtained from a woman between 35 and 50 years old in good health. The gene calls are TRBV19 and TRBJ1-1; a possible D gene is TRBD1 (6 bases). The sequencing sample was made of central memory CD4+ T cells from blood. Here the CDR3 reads CASRDSAMNTEAFF. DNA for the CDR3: TGTGCCAGTAGGGACAGTGCTATGAACACTGAAGCTTTCTTT.